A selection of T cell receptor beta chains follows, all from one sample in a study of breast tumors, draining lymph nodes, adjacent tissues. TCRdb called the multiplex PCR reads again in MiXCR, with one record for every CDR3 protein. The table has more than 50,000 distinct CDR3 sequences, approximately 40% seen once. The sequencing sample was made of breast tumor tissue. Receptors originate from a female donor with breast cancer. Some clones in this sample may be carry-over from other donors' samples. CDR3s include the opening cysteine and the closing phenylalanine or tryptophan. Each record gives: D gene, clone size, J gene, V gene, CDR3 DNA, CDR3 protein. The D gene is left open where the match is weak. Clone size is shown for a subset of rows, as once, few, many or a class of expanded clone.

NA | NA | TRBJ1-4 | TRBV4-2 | TGTGCCAGCAGCATGCAGGGGAATAATGAAAAACTGTTTTTT | CASSMQGNNEKLFF
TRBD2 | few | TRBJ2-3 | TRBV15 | TGTGCCACCAGCAGTAGCGGGGGGGCCAATACGCAGTATTTT | CATSSSGGANTQYF
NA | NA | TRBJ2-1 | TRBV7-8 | TGTGCCAGCAGCCCCGGTTGGTCCTATAATGAGCAGTTCTTC | CASSPGWSYNEQFF
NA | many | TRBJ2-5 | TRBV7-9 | TGTGCCAGCAGTCGCGATAGGCGGACCCAGTACTTC | CASSRDRRTQYF
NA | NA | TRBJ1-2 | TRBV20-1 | TGCGGATCAAGTTCAACTAACTATGGCTACACCTTC | CGSSSTNYGYTF
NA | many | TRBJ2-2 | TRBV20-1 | TGCAGTGCTAGAAGGGGTACCGCGAACACCGGGGAGCTGTTTTTT | CSARRGTANTGELFF
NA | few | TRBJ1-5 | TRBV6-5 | TGTGCCAGCAGTTTTGGGGAAAGCTCCTACGAGCATTTT | CASSFGESSYEHF
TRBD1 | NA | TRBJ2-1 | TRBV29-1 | TGCAGCGGGGGACAGTACAATGAGCAGTTCTTC | CSGGQYNEQFF
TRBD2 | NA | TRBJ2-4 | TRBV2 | TGTGCCAGCAGGGAAAGATCCGGGACTAGCGGGAGGGTAGCCAAAAACATTCAGTACTTC | CASRERSGTSGRVAKNIQYF
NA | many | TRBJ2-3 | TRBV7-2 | TGTGCCAGCAGCTTAGAGGGCAGGGCGGGGGATACGCAGTATTTT | CASSLEGRAGDTQYF
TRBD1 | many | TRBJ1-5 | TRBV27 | TGTGCCAGCAGCAGACAGGGGTATCAGCCCCAGCATTTT | CASSRQGYQPQHF
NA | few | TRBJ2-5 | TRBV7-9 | TGTGCCAGCAGCGTCACCTCTGTGGCGGGACAAGGGACCCAGTACTTC | CASSVTSVAGQGTQYF
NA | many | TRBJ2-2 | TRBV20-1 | TGCAGTGCGACCCCGGGGGCGGTCGGGGAGCTGTTTTTT | CSATPGAVGELFF
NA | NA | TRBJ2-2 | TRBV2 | TGTGCCAGCAGTGCTAGAGATGTACAGGGAGGCACCGGGGAGCTGTTTTTT | CASSARDVQGGTGELFF
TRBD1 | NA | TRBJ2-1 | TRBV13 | TGTGCCAGCAGCTTAGGACGACAGGGGGCCAGCTCCTACAATGAGCAGTTCTTC | CASSLGRQGASSYNEQFF
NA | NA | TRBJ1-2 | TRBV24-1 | TGTGCCACCAGTGACAGGTCCGATGGCTACACCTTC | CATSDRSDGYTF
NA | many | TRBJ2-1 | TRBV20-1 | TGCAGTGCTAGGCGACTAGGGCCCAAATTCTTC | CSARRLGPKFF
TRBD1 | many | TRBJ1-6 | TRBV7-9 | TGTGCCAGCAGCTTACCCGGACAGGGAGAGAGTTCACCCCTCCACTTT | CASSLPGQGESSPLHF
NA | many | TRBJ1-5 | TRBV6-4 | TGTGCCAGCAGTGAGCAGAGCAATCAGCCCCAGCATTTT | CASSEQSNQPQHF
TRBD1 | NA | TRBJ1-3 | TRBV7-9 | TGTGCCAGCAGCTCCCTGGACGGGACAGAAAACACCATATATTTT | CASSSLDGTENTIYF
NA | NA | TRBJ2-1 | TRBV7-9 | TGTGCCGGGACCGGGGTAGATGCCTACAATGAGCAGTTCTTC | CAGTGVDAYNEQFF
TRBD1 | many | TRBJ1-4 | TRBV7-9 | TGTGCCAGCAGCTCCGGACAGGGAGTGGAAAAACTGTTTTTT | CASSSGQGVEKLFF
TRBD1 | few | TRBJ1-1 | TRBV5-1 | TGCGCCAGCAGCCCTTACAGACAGGGAATGAACACTGAAGCTTTCTTT | CASSPYRQGMNTEAFF
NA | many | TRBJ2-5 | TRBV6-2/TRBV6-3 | TGTGCCAGCAGTTATCCCGGATCAGGCGATCCGACCCAGTACTTC | CASSYPGSGDPTQYF
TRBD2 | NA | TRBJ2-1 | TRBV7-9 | TGTGCCAGCAGCCTAACTACCGGGACTAGCGGATTCTACAATGGGCAGTTCTTC | CASSLTTGTSGFYNGQFF
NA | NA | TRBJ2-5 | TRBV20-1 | TGCAGTGCTACCGTCAGGTACCGAGAGACCCAGCACTTC | CSATVRYRETQHF
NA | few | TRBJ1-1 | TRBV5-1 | TGCGCCAGCAGCTTGCGCACGTTGAACACTGAAGCTTTCTTT | CASSLRTLNTEAFF
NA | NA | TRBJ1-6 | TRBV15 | TGTGCCACCAGCAGAGATTCCAGGCCCCTCCACTTT | CATSRDSRPLHF
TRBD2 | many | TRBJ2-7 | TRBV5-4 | TGTGCCAGCAGCACAAATAGCGGGAGGGCCCACGAGCAGTACTTC | CASSTNSGRAHEQYF
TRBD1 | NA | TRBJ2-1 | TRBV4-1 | TGCGCCAGCAGCCAACCGGGACAGGACCTGTTTGAGCAGTTCTTC | CASSQPGQDLFEQFF
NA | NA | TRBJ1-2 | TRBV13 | TGTGCCAGCAGCTTAGGGACAGCCTCTGGCTACACCTTC | CASSLGTASGYTF